The rows below give T cell receptor beta chains drawn from one sample of a study of Tregs in tolerant kidney transplant recipients. Repertoires were generated with immunoSEQ multiplex PCR, while TCRdb's copy carries only in-frame clones and drops some. The top ten clones hold 9.5% to 12% of a sample with roughly 66,000 clones, around nine tenths of them seen once. This specimen was CD8+ T cells from blood, taken before the transplant. The origin of the receptors is a human donor who received a combined kidney and bone marrow transplant. CDR3s include the opening cysteine and the closing phenylalanine or tryptophan. Each record gives: CDR3 length, V gene, clone size, J gene, CDR3 protein. Size is omitted from some rows. Given values are once, few, many or a class for expanded clones.

14	TRBV6-1	NA	TRBJ1-3	CASSEWRARNTIYF
14	TRBV5-1	NA	TRBJ1-2	CASSLQQVDYGYTF
14	TRBV6-5	NA	TRBJ2-5	CASSPWTGAETQYF
17	TRBV5-3	NA	TRBJ2-7	CASNLDPTVYRLYEQYF
13	TRBV10-3	once	TRBJ1-2	CAISEGGNYGYTF
16	TRBV10-3	NA	TRBJ1-2	CAISENNREGNYGYTF
16	TRBV28	NA	TRBJ2-6	CASSSIQGVGANVLTF
17	TRBV4-1	NA	TRBJ2-1	CASSARLTIASYNEQFF
15	TRBV9	once	TRBJ2-7	CASSVASGPSYEQYF
15	TRBV11-3	NA	TRBJ2-1	CASSPLAGGYNEQFF
14	TRBV13	NA	TRBJ2-7	CASSLGRGDYEQYF
14	TRBV13	NA	TRBJ1-1	CASSLNPQGAEAFF
14	TRBV4-1	NA	TRBJ2-7	CASSQGTATYEQYF
15	TRBV5-1	NA	TRBJ2-7	CASSLITGGHYEQYF
17	TRBV27	few	TRBJ1-4	CASSSNPDRATNEKLFF
14	TRBV14	NA	TRBJ2-3	CASRPDGHTDTQYF
17	TRBV11-2	NA	TRBJ2-1	CASSREDIRERGNEQFF
14	TRBV6-1	NA	TRBJ1-5	CASSEITGNQPQHF
15	TRBV4-1	NA	TRBJ2-7	CASSQSGTSSYEQYF
17	TRBV7-2	NA	TRBJ2-1	CASLKGLAGASYNEQFF
19	TRBV4-1	NA	TRBJ1-2	CASSQDSLDWTGSGYGYTF
16	TRBV25-1	NA	TRBJ1-1	CASSGATGQLNTEAFF
17	TRBV5-1	NA	TRBJ2-3	CASSSGLAETYTDTQYF
16	TRBV9	NA	TRBJ2-3	CASSAHSLASADTQYF
16	TRBV7-9	NA	TRBJ1-5	CASSQTLEGFDQPQHF
18	TRBV13	NA	TRBJ2-1	CASSSRGAGPGVYNEQFF
15	TRBV13	NA	TRBJ1-2	CASRKGGQGAEGYTF
13	TRBV29-1	NA	TRBJ1-5	CSVRTGGNQPQHF
15	TRBV7-8	NA	TRBJ2-3	CASRALGGATDTQYF
15	TRBV9	NA	TRBJ1-2	CASSVGGTLSYGYTF
16	TRBV7-9	once	TRBJ2-1	CASSWGPGGMDNEQFF
13	TRBV13	once	TRBJ1-1	CASSSPQGYEAFF
13	TRBV29-1	NA	TRBJ1-2	CSVPGQGNYGYTF
13	TRBV27	once	NA	CASSFQVTYEQYF
16	TRBV6-6	NA	TRBJ2-1	CASSRLAGGHYNEQFF
17	TRBV4-1	NA	TRBJ2-2	CASSHPRGGQNTGELFF
19	TRBV11-3	NA	TRBJ2-4	CASSLVLAGEGVAKNIQYF
14	TRBV30	few	TRBJ2-7	CAWTTGVGTYEQYF
14	TRBV4-1	NA	TRBJ1-4	CASSQVPLNEKLFF